The TCR beta chain described here comes from a study of a mutant IDH1 vaccine in newly diagnosed glioma. Study overall: Eight vaccinations were given in weeks 1, 3, 5, 7, 11, 15, 19 and 23. Those enrolled had earlier been treated with radiotherapy, temozolomide, or both, mostly both. Treatment recipients were about 62% male and about 40% female, and their mean age was around 37 years.

In the case of this clone: Its antigen is not known.

Profiled with immunoSEQ multiplex PCR; TCRdb holds only in-frame clones, not every one. Among about 36,000 clones listed, roughly 80% were seen once. Documented time point: week 11, during vaccination. Each vaccine dose was 300 ug of mutant IDH1 20-mer peptide, with topical imiquimod. The CDR3 is made up of 15 amino acids. Germline V lookup: CDR1 MNHEY, CDR2 SVGAGI. Trimming cost V 4 bases and J 3 bases; bases outside gene matches: 6. The origin of this receptor is a woman in her twenties or thirties with glioma. Some clones in this sample may be carry-over from other donors' samples. The genes are TRBV6-5 and TRBJ1-2; 9 nucleotides line up with TRBD1. This material consisted of peripheral blood mononuclear cells (PBMCs), taken from a glioma patient whose treatment included an IDH1 peptide vaccine. This chain's CDR3 is CASSWDREGYYGYTF. DNA for the CDR3: TGTGCCAGCAGTTGGGACAGGGAAGGGTACTATGGCTACACCTTC.